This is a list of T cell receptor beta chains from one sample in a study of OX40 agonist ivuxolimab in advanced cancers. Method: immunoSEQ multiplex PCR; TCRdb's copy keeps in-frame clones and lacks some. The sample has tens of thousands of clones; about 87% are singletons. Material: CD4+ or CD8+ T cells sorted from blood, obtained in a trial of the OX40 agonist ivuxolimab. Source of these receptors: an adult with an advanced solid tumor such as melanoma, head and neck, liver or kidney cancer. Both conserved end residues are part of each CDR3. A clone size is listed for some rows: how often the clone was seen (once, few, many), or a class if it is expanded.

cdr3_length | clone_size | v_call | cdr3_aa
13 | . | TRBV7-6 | CASSLGPQVTQYF
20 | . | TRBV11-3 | CASSLEYFNLARQSYNEQFF
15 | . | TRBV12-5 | CASGLGTSGQETQYF
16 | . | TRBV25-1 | CASSEWGYGGTDTQYF
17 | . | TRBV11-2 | CASSTGGFPSSTDTQYF
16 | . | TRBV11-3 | CASSPLGTLDNSPLHF
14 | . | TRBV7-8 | CASRQTGFDYEQYF
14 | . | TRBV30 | CAWSVQGAAGPLHF
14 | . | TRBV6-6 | CASHPRTGGETQYF
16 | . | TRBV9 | CASSVTIAGNTGELFF
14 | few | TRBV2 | CASSEMGPRETQYF
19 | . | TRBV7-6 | CASSLEGRTSGRGRETQYF
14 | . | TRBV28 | CASSPATVPYEQYF
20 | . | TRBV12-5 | CASGLVLRFSMAPGGGELFF
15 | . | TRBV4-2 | CASSQALAGTYEQYF
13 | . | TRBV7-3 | CASSLTTGTPLHF
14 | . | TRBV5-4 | CASSFPGSDEKLFF
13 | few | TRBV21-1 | CASRAGLCQPQHF
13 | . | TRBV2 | CASSLEGNYGYTF
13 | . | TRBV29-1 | CSVAGQGARAQYF
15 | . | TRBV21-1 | CASSSKGTGSREAFF
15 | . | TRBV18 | CASSPQIDSGNTIYF
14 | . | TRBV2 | CASSSGLGGNTIYF
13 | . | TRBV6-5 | CASNLDTTYEQYF
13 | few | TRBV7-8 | CASSLPNTDTQYF
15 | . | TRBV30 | CAWSVRGPPNTEAFF
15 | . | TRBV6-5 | CASSYGETSTDTQYF